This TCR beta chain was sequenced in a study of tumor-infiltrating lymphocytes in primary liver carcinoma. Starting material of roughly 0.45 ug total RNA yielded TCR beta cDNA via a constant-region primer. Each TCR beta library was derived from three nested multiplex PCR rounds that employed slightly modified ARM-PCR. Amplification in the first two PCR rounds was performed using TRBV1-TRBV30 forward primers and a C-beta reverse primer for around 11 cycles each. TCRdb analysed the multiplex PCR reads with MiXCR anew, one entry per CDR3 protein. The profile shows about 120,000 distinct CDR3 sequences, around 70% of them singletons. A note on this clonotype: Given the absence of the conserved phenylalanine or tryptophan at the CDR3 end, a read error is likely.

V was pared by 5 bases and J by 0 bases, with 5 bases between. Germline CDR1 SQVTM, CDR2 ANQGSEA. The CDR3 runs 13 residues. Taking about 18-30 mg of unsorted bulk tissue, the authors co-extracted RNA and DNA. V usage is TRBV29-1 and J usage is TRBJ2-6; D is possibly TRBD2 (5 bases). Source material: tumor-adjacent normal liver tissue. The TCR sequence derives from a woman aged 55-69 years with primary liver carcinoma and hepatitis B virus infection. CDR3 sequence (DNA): TGCAGCGTTCGGGGCTCTGGGGCCAACGTCCTGACTCTC. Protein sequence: CSVRGSGANVLTL.